The 26 T cell receptor beta chains reported below all come from one sample, sequenced in a study of blood T cell repertoires in COVID-19. Sequenced by immunoSEQ multiplex PCR; TCRdb stores in-frame clones only, minus some. There are 90,000 to 130,000 clones in the sample; about 89% occur only once, and about 4.5% lies in the top ten. The sequenced sample consisted of peripheral blood. These receptors originate from a man between 35 and 55 years old with acute or convalescent COVID-19.

This chain joins TRBV4-3 and TRBJ1-1; D gene unclear. V was pared by 0 bases and J by 2 bases, with 10 bases between. There are 15 residues in the CDR3. Germline loops: CDR1 LGHNA, CDR2 YSLEER. This CDR3 is CASSQDFAENTEAFF. DNA for the CDR3: TGCGCCAGCAGCCAAGATTTCGCGGAAAACACTGAAGCTTTCTTT.

V gene TRBV21-1 combines with J gene TRBJ1-2; the tabulated D call, TRBD1, remains unverified against the DNA. TRBV21-1 is labeled a pseudogene. This CDR3 is 12 amino acids long. The CDR3, as DNA: TGTGCCAGCGGCTCCCATTTTGATGGCTACACCTTC. Translating gives CASGSHFDGYTF.

J is TRBJ1-4 and V is TRBV4-2, with a weak D call TRBD1 (6 bases). CDR3 length: 16 residues. V lost 0 bases and J lost 7, with 15 bases in between. CDR1 and CDR2 (germline): LGHNA, YNFKEQ. The CDR3 is CASSQDLGHVSEKLFF. In DNA form, the CDR3 reads TGTGCCAGCAGCCAAGATCTGGGACATGTGTCTGAAAAACTGTTTTTT.

This chain links TRBV19 with TRBJ2-1; 9 bases are a match to TRBD1. The germline CDR1 and CDR2 sequences are LNHDA and SQIVND (reference sequence). V lost 6 bases, J lost 9 bases, and 9 bases stayed unmatched. The CDR3 has 14 amino acids. In nucleotides, the CDR3 is TGTGCCAGTAGCCGGGACAGGGTTATAGGTGAGCAGTTCTTC. The encoded protein is CASSRDRVIGEQFF.

This chain uses TRBV19 with TRBJ1-5, with 8 bases fitting TRBD1. The J segment lost 7 bases and the V segment lost 5 bases, leaving 7 bases of the junction unmatched. Germline CDR1 reads LNHDA; CDR2 reads SQIVND (reference sequence). This CDR3 region has 14 residues. As DNA, the CDR3 is TGTGCCAGTAGTTCAAGGACAGGGAACCAGCCCCAGCATTTT. Translating gives CASSSRTGNQPQHF.

The chain recombines TRBV6-5 with TRBJ1-2; 7 nucleotides agree with TRBD1. The CDR3 extends over 15 amino acids. V shed 5 bases, J shed 4 bases, and the junction held 10 bases outside the gene matches. The germline gives CDR1 MNHEY, CDR2 SVGAGI. CDR3 bases: TGTGCCAGCAGTCCCGACAGGGAGGTCGGCTATGGCTACACCTTC. Protein sequence: CASSPDREVGYGYTF.

The chain is built from TRBV5-4 and TRBJ2-2, with 12 bases matching TRBD2. The CDR3 runs to 16 residues. Losses at the gene ends were 4 bases for V and 3 bases for J; bases not matched to a gene: 4. Per the germline V gene, CDR1 is SGHNT and CDR2 is YYREEE (reference sequence). The CDR3 sequence is CASSLRLAGDTGELFF. CDR3 bases: TGTGCCAGCAGCCTCCGACTAGCGGGAGACACCGGGGAGCTGTTTTTT.

The genes are TRBV7-9 and TRBJ2-1; a possible D gene is TRBD1 (6 bases). CDR1 and CDR2 from the germline V gene are SEHNR and FQNEAQ (reference sequence). The CDR3 consists of 15 residues. Trimming cost V 2 bases and J 4 bases, with 12 bases left between them. CDR3 residues: CASSLRGSLYNEQFF. CDR3 coding DNA: TGTGCCAGCAGCTTAAGGGGGTCCCTTTACAATGAGCAGTTCTTC.

This clone was observed a few times. The rearrangement joins TRBV9 to TRBJ1-1, with 9 bases matching TRBD1. V was pared by 0 bases and J by 3 bases, with 9 bases of the junction left unmatched. Germline V lookup: CDR1 SGDLS, CDR2 YYNGEE. This CDR3 has 17 residues. The CDR3 nucleotides are TGTGCCAGCAGCGTAGGGACAGGGGCCGGGAGGGACACTGAAGCTTTCTTT. This translates into CASSVGTGAGRDTEAFF.

This clone was observed a single time. The V and J genes are TRBV5-1 and TRBJ1-1; TRBD1 matches at 11 bases. The junction had 3 bases not matched to a gene; V was cut back by 7 bases and J by 7 bases. The CDR3 spans 12 residues. Per the germline V gene, CDR1 is SGHRS and CDR2 is YFSETQ. DNA of the CDR3: TGCGCCAGCGGGACAGGGGGAAGTGAAGCTTTCTTT. Translated: CASGTGGSEAFF. Supplemented by reference TRBV5-1 and TRBJ1-1, the full variable domain reads KAGVTQTPRYLIKTRGQQVTLSCSPISGHRSVSWYQQTPGQGLQFLFEYFSETQRNKGNFPGRFSGRQFSNSRSEMNVSTLELGDSALYLCASGTGGSEAFFGQGTRLTVV.

The chain employs TRBV9 and TRBJ2-1, with 7 bases fitting TRBD2. This CDR3 comprises 15 residues. Per the germline V gene, CDR1 is SGDLS and CDR2 is YYNGEE. With V trimmed by 2 bases and J by 4 bases, 6 bases remained unmatched. The chain's CDR3 is CASSVRAGDYNEQFF. Here the CDR3 DNA reads TGTGCCAGCAGCGTCCGGGCGGGGGATTACAATGAGCAGTTCTTC.

The chain carries TRBV7-3 and TRBJ1-1; 7 bases map to TRBD1. Germline CDR1 reads SGHTA; CDR2 reads FQGTGA. With V trimmed by 4 bases and J by 7 bases, 6 bases remained unmatched. The CDR3 covers 13 residues. The CDR3 DNA reads as TGTGCCAGCAGCTCAGGGACAGCTAATGAAGCTTTCTTT. The encoded protein is CASSSGTANEAFF.

The chain is built from TRBV10-2 and TRBJ2-3; the match to TRBD2 covers 7 bases. V shed 3 bases, J shed 6 bases, and the junction held 9 bases outside the gene matches. This CDR3 has 15 residues. Germline V lookup: CDR1 WSHSY, CDR2 SAAADI. Written as DNA, the CDR3 is TGCGCCAGCAGTGACAGCGGGGCCCACCCCGATACGCAGTATTTT. Its protein product is CASSDSGAHPDTQYF.

In DNA, the CDR3 is TGTGCCAGCAGTTTAGCGCCGCAGGCATACACCTTC. Translation gives CASSLAPQAYTF. This chain links TRBV12-3 or TRBV12-4 with TRBJ1-2; D is unresolved. V shed 0 bases and J shed 11 bases, with 10 bases lying between them. This CDR3 has 12 amino acids.

This clone appeared a single time. V is TRBV7-2 and J is TRBJ1-2; 9 bases agree with TRBD1. V lost 1 base, J lost 8 bases, and 8 bases stayed unmatched. Looked up from germline, CDR1 is SGHTA and CDR2 is FQGNSA. This CDR3 spans 15 amino acids. The CDR3 protein is CASSLGPQGARGYTF. CDR3 DNA sequence: TGTGCCAGCAGCTTAGGACCACAGGGGGCTCGAGGCTACACCTTC.

The rearrangement uses TRBV10-3 and TRBJ1-1; D remains ambiguous. This CDR3 has 14 amino acids. The V end lost 0 bases, the J end lost 1 base, and 6 bases lay between the germline ends. CDR1 is ENHRY, CDR2 SYGVKD, per germline. The CDR3 reads CAISESNTNTEAFF. CDR3 nucleotide sequence: TGTGCCATCAGTGAGTCGAACACGAACACTGAAGCTTTCTTT.

J is TRBJ2-3 and V is TRBV28, with 7 nucleotides matching TRBD1. The CDR3 extends over 15 amino acids. The junction had 13 bases not matched to a gene; V was cut back by 7 bases and J by 6 bases. CDR1 is MDHEN and CDR2 is SYDVKM in the germline V gene. The CDR3 sequence is CASTRPDRRWDTQYF. In DNA, the CDR3 is TGTGCCAGCACCCGACCGGACAGGCGGTGGGATACGCAGTATTTT.

The gene calls are TRBV6-6 and TRBJ2-1; TRBD2 is a possible D gene (5 bases). V dropped 5 bases and J dropped 8 bases, with 31 bases sitting between them. CDR3 size: 19 residues. Germline CDR1 reads MNHNY; CDR2 reads SVGAGI (reference sequence). The CDR3 region has the DNA TGTGCCAGCAGTCTACAACGGGGAACTAGGGTTTTCCCAATCGATGAGCAGTTCTTC. Amino acids: CASSLQRGTRVFPIDEQFF.

This clone was observed once. The V gene is TRBV2, the J gene TRBJ1-4; no clear D gene. The germline V gene encodes CDR1 SNHLY and CDR2 FYNNEI. With 7 bases removed from V and 7 bases from J, the gap between germline ends came to 19 bases. The CDR3 covers 15 residues. The CDR3 nucleotides read TGTGCCAGCACCCACCCGTTCGCCGCGAGTGAAAAACTGTTTTTT. Translation gives CASTHPFAASEKLFF. Full variable domain (missing parts from reference TRBV2 and TRBJ1-4): EPEVTQTPSHQVTQMGQEVILRCVPISNHLYFYWYRQILGQKVEFLVSFYNNEISEKSEIFDDQFSVERPDGSNFTLKIRSTKLEDSAMYFCASTHPFAASEKLFFGSGTQLSVL.

The chain links TRBV11-1 to TRBJ1-3; D remains unclear. CDR3 length equals 16 residues. Germline V gene lookup returns CDR1 SGHAT and CDR2 FQDESV (reference sequence). V was pared by 5 bases and J by 0 bases, with 14 bases between. The CDR3 sequence: CASSALGSYSGNTIYF. The CDR3 DNA sequence: TGTGCCAGCAGCGCCCTCGGGTCGTACTCTGGAAACACCATATATTTT.

J is TRBJ2-5 and V is TRBV7-9, with 9 bases fitting TRBD2. This CDR3 region has 18 residues. CDR1 is SEHNR and CDR2 is FQNEAQ in the germline V gene (reference sequence). V was pared by 1 base and J by 5 bases, with 14 bases of the junction left unmatched. The CDR3 DNA sequence: TGTGCCAGCAGCTTAGGCGGGCTAGCGGGGCCCCTGGGGGAGACCCAGTACTTC. It codes for CASSLGGLAGPLGETQYF.

This CDR3 reads CASSQEWVAPSIPSAGGDTQYF. In DNA, the CDR3 is TGCGCCAGCAGCCAAGAGTGGGTGGCTCCCTCCATTCCCAGTGCGGGGGGAGATACGCAGTATTTT. V usage is TRBV4-3 and J usage is TRBJ2-3, with TRBD2 identical over 8 bases. CDR1 LGHNA and CDR2 YSLEER come from the germline V gene. With 0 bases clipped from V and 5 bases from J, the junction kept 25 bases outside the gene matches. CDR3 length equals 22 residues.

The chain couples TRBV5-1 to TRBJ1-1; 10 nucleotides agree with TRBD1. V gave up 4 bases and J gave up 2 bases; unmatched junction bases: 8. The V gene's germline CDR1 is SGHRS and CDR2 YFSETQ. This CDR3 has 16 amino acids. CDR3 sequence: CASSPTGTGVNTEAFF. The CDR3 DNA reads as TGCGCCAGCAGCCCCACCGGGACAGGGGTTAACACTGAAGCTTTCTTT.

Notes on this clone: The sample holds other DNA sequences that translate to the same CDR3. This chain links TRBV27 with TRBJ1-5; 7 nucleotides match TRBD1. The CDR3 totals 13 residues. Germline V gene data show CDR1 as MNHEY and CDR2 as SMNVEV (reference sequence). V shed 5 bases and J 4 bases; nucleotides not matched to a gene: 2. The CDR3: CASSPTGNQPQHF. The DNA of the CDR3 is TGTGCCAGCAGTCCGACAGGGAATCAGCCCCAGCATTTT.

The chain combines TRBV5-4 with TRBJ2-3; 10 positions agree with TRBD2. With V trimmed by 1 base and J by 1 base, 3 bases remained unmatched. Germline V gene lookup returns CDR1 SGHNT and CDR2 YYREEE (reference sequence). The CDR3 spans 16 residues. The CDR3 sequence: CASSLTGTSGTDTQYF. CDR3 bases: TGTGCCAGCAGCTTGACCGGGACTAGCGGCACAGATACGCAGTATTTT.

This rearrangement joins TRBV11-2 to TRBJ2-3; D gene unclear. The CDR3 consists of 16 residues. Between the trimmed V and J ends, which lost 3 bases and 0 bases, there was a span of 13 bases. Germline V gene sequence: CDR1 SGHAT, CDR2 FQNNGV. CDR3: CASSFKRGTSTDTQYF. The CDR3 nucleotides read TGTGCCAGCAGCTTTAAACGCGGCACTAGCACAGATACGCAGTATTTT.